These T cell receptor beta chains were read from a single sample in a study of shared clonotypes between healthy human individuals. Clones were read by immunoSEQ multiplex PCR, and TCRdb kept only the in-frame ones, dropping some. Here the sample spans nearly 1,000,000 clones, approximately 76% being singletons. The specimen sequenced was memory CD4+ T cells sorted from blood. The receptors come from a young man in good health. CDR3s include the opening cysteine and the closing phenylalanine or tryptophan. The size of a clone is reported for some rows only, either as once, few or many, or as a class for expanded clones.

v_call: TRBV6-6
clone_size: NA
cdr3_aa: CASTGISEKLFF

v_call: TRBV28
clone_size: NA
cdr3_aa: CASERDGGIGDYGYTF

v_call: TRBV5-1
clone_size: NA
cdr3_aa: CASSSSWSFSGNTIYF

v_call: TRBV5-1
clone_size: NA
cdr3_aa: CASSLEGGQPQHF

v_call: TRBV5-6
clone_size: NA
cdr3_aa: CASSFDTPSEQYF

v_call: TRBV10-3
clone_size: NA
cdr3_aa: CAISDSRSQETQYF

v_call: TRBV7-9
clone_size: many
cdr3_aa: CASSLGAFGLTAYEQYF

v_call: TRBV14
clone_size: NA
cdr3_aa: CASSRGLAGTDTQYF

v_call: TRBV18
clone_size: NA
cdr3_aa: CASSENSGQGQRGYTF

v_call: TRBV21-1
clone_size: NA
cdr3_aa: CASSNSDTASNEQFF

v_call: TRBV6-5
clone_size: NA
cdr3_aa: CASSYDPTGSYEQYF

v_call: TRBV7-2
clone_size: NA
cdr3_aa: CASSLDGVSGNTIYF

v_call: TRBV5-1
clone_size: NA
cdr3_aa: CASSQRQVSEAFF

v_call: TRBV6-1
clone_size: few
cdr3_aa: CASGPPGQEAFF

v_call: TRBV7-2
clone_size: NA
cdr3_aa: CASSLWNDVGYTF

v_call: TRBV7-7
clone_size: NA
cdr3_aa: CALRRSPNTGELFF

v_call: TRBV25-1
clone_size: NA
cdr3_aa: CASKGNTYEQYF

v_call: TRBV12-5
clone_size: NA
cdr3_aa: CASHGTSGYNEQFF

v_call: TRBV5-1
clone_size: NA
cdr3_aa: CASSSGLAGKNNEQFF

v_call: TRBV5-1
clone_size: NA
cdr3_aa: CASSQGQGVNEQFF

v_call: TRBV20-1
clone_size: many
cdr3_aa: CSGVGQAEAFF

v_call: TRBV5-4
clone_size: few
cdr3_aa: CASRPGGGRTDTQYF

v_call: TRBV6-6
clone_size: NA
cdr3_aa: CASSSQGANAEAFF

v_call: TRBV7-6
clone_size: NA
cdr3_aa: CASSRGHLSLTFYEQYF

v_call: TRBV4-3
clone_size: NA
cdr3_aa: CASSPEVETVFQPQHF

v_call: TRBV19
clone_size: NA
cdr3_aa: CASSTLQGGPLHF